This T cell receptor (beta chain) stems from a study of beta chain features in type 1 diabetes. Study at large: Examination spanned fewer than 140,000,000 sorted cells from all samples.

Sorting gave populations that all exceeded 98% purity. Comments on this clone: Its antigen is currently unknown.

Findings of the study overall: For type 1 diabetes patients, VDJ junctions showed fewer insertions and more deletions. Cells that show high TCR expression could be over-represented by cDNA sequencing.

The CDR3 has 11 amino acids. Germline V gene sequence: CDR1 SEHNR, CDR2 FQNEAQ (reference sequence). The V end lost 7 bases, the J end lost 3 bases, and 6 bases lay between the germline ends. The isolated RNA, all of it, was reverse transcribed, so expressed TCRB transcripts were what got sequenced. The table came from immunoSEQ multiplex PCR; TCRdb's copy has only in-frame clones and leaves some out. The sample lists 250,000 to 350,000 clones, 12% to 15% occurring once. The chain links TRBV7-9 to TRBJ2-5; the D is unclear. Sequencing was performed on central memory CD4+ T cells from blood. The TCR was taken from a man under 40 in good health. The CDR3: CASTSEETQYF. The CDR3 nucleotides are TGTGCCAGCACCAGTGAAGAGACCCAGTACTTC.